This is a list of T cell receptor beta chains from one sample in a study of blood T cells in healthy people across ages. Via MiXCR, TCRdb re-called the 5' RACE reads, giving one row per CDR3 protein. Counted here are around 900,000 distinct CDR3 sequences, around 54% occurring once; the ten biggest clones make up about a fifth. Input material: blood. The receptors derive from a woman aged 55-69 years in good health. Each CDR3 is given with its conserved first and last residue. The D gene is left open where the match is weak. Clone size appears in some rows only: once, few, many, or a class for an expanded clone.

size	V	D	J	DNA	CDR3
-	TRBV19	-	TRBJ2-7	TGTGCCAGTAGTCCAGACCAGGGAATTCGGGACGAGCAGTACTTC	CASSPDQGIRDEQYF
-	TRBV7-9	-	TRBJ2-5	TGTGCCAGCACTCGGGGCGACTTCCAAGAGACCCAGTACTTC	CASTRGDFQETQYF
-	TRBV11-2	-	TRBJ2-3	TGTGCCAGCAGCGTAAGAGCGGTCACAGATACGCAGTATTTT	CASSVRAVTDTQYF
-	TRBV12-3/TRBV12-4	-	TRBJ2-2	TGTGCCTCGAAGATCGGATTCACCGGGGAGCTGTTTTTT	CASKIGFTGELFF
-	TRBV2	TRBD2	TRBJ2-7	TGTGCCGGTAAGACTAGCGCAACCTCCTACGAGCAGTACTTC	CAGKTSATSYEQYF
few	TRBV29-1	-	TRBJ2-7	TGCAGCGTTTCGGCGAGCTCCTACGAGCAGTACTTC	CSVSASSYEQYF
-	TRBV28	-	TRBJ2-7	TGTGCCAGCAGGTACGGTTGGGGACCGGACTCCTACGAGCAGTACTTC	CASRYGWGPDSYEQYF
-	TRBV4-3	-	TRBJ1-1	TGCGCCAGCACTCGGCAGTCGAACACTGAAGCTTTCTTT	CASTRQSNTEAFF
-	TRBV10-3	TRBD1	TRBJ2-3	TGTGCCATCAGTATCAACTTCCGGGACAGGACCACAGATACGCAGTATTTT	CAISINFRDRTTDTQYF
-	TRBV25-1	-	TRBJ1-5	TGTGCCAGCAGTGAGGGAGACAATCAGCCCCAGCATTTT	CASSEGDNQPQHF
-	TRBV14	TRBD1	TRBJ2-3	TGTGCCAGCAGCCCGACAGGGCTCGGCCTTACGCAGTATTTT	CASSPTGLGLTQYF
-	TRBV7-9	TRBD1	TRBJ2-7	TGTGCCAGCAGCCCAAAGGACAGGGATTATAACGAGCAGTACTTC	CASSPKDRDYNEQYF
-	TRBV4-3	TRBD1	TRBJ1-2	TGCGCCAGCAGCCAAGAAACGGGACAGGGGAAGGTTAAGGGCTACACCTTC	CASSQETGQGKVKGYTF
-	TRBV6-5	-	TRBJ2-3	TGTGCCAGCGGTGGAATAGTCGCAGATACGCAGTATTTT	CASGGIVADTQYF
once	TRBV7-9	-	TRBJ1-1	TGTGCCAGCAGCCAGAGTAAGGCTGAAGCTTTCTTT	CASSQSKAEAFF
-	TRBV27	-	TRBJ2-3	TGTGCCAGCAGTTTCGAGCGGGCCTCAGATACGCAGTATTTT	CASSFERASDTQYF
-	TRBV5-1	TRBD1	TRBJ2-7	TGCGCCAGCAGCTTTAAGCCCACCGGACAGGGGGCTACCTACGAGCAGTACTTC	CASSFKPTGQGATYEQYF
-	TRBV20-1	TRBD1	TRBJ1-1	TGCAGTGCTAGAGAGCTGGGACAGCTGAACACTGAAGCTTTCTTT	CSARELGQLNTEAFF
-	TRBV9	-	TRBJ2-1	TGTGCCAGCAGCGCAGGCCGGAGCGCCTACAATGAGCAGTTCTTC	CASSAGRSAYNEQFF
-	TRBV4-1	TRBD1	TRBJ2-5	TGCGCCAGCACCCGTTGGCCAGGGGGCGGTGTTGTGGAGGAGACCCAGTACTTC	CASTRWPGGGVVEETQYF
-	TRBV12-3/TRBV12-4	TRBD2	TRBJ2-7	TGTGCCAGCAATCCTAGCGGGAGGGCAAGCGAGCAGTACTTC	CASNPSGRASEQYF
-	TRBV20-1	TRBD2	TRBJ2-3	TGCAGTGCAGGACTAGTTGCAGATACGCAGTATTTT	CSAGLVADTQYF
-	TRBV5-1	TRBD1	TRBJ1-2	TGCGCCAGCAGCTTGGACCCAGGGGGCAACTATGGCTACACCTTC	CASSLDPGGNYGYTF
-	TRBV29-1	-	TRBJ2-7	TGCAGCGTTGGGCGGGACCCCTACGAGCAGTACTTC	CSVGRDPYEQYF
-	TRBV6-6	-	TRBJ2-5	TGTGCCAGCAGTTCCCACCAAGGGTCCATGAAAGAGACCCAGTACTTC	CASSSHQGSMKETQYF
few	TRBV10-2	TRBD1	TRBJ1-6	TGCGCCAGCAGTGCGACAGGGACGGGAAATTCACCCCTCCACTTT	CASSATGTGNSPLHF
-	TRBV7-6	-	TRBJ1-4	TGTGCCAGCAGCTCCATCTTTGAAAAACTGTTTTTT	CASSSIFEKLFF
-	TRBV30	TRBD2	TRBJ2-3	TGTGCCTGGAGTGTTTTGCGGGAGATTACAGATACGCAGTATTTT	CAWSVLREITDTQYF
-	TRBV5-1	TRBD1	TRBJ2-1	TGTGCCAGCAGCTTAGTAGGGACAGGGTATAATGAGCAGTTCTTC	CASSLVGTGYNEQFF
few	TRBV12-3/TRBV12-4	TRBD1	TRBJ1-3	TGTGCCAGCAGTTTCCCGGACAGGTCCGTATATTTT	CASSFPDRSVYF
-	TRBV7-2	TRBD1	TRBJ2-7	TGTGCCAGCAGATCACGGGACAGGGGGTACGAGCAGTACTTC	CASRSRDRGYEQYF
few	TRBV11-2	-	TRBJ1-4	TGTGCCACCCACGGCAACCCGGGGAATGAAAAACTGTTTTTT	CATHGNPGNEKLFF
-	TRBV12-3/TRBV12-4	TRBD2	TRBJ2-5	TGTGCCAGCAGTCTCGACACTAGCGGGTTAAACAATGAGCAGTACTTC	CASSLDTSGLNNEQYF
-	TRBV6-5	-	TRBJ2-3	TGTGCCAGCGGGGATGGAGGAGGCGTAGATACGCAGTATTTT	CASGDGGGVDTQYF
few	TRBV7-8	TRBD2	TRBJ2-7	TGTGCCAGCAGCTTAGTTGTTGCGGGAGGAGAGGGCTACGAGCAGTACTTC	CASSLVVAGGEGYEQYF
few	TRBV12-3/TRBV12-4	-	TRBJ2-7	TGTGCCAGCAGTTCCCGCTATCGGGACGGAGCCTACGAGCAGTACTTC	CASSSRYRDGAYEQYF
-	TRBV5-5	-	TRBJ2-7	TGTGCCAGCAGCTTGGTGCAGGGAGTTGGGTACGAGCAGTACTTC	CASSLVQGVGYEQYF
few	TRBV4-1	TRBD1	TRBJ1-1	TGCGCCAGCAGCCAAGAGGCCAGGGGGCGGTACACTGAAGCTTTCTTT	CASSQEARGRYTEAFF
-	TRBV20-1	-	TRBJ2-3	TGCAGTGCTATGATATACGGGATCCAAGATACGCAGTATTTT	CSAMIYGIQDTQYF
-	TRBV20-1	-	TRBJ2-7	TGCAGTGCTACTCCTTTTAATGAGCAGTACTTC	CSATPFNEQYF
many	TRBV5-1	-	TRBJ2-4	TGTGCCAGCAGTTTGGGACTAGCCAAAAACATTCAGTACTTC	CASSLGLAKNIQYF